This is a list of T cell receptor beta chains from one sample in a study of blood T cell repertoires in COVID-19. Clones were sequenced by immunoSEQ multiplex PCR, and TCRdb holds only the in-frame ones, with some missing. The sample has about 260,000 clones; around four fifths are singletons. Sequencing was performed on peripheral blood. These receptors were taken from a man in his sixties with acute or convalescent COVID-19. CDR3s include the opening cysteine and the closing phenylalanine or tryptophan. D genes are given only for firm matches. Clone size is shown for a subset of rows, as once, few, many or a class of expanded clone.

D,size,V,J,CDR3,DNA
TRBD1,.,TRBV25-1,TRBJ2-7,CASSELGTGTYEQYF,TGTGCCAGCAGTGAATTGGGGACAGGGACCTACGAGCAGTACTTC
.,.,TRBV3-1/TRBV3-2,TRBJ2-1,CASSQLPGVTYNEQFF,TGTGCCAGCAGCCAATTACCGGGAGTAACCTACAATGAGCAGTTCTTC
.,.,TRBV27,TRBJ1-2,CASSSTGNYGYTF,TGTGCCAGCAGTTCCACAGGAAACTATGGCTACACCTTC
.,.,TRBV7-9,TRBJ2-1,CASSPLPGQPPYNEQFF,TGTGCCAGCAGCCCATTACCGGGACAACCGCCCTACAATGAGCAGTTCTTC
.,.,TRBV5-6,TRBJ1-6,CASATQPQGNSPLHF,TGTGCCAGCGCGACTCAGCCCCAGGGGAATTCACCCCTCCACTTT
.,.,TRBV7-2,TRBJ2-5,CASSFLERWETQYF,TGTGCCAGCAGCTTCCTCGAGCGGTGGGAGACCCAGTACTTC
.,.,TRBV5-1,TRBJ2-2,CASSLAGGSASTGELFF,TGCGCCAGCAGCTTGGCTGGGGGGAGCGCCAGCACCGGGGAGCTGTTTTTT
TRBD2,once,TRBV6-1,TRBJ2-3,CASSEKGLAGGNTDTQYF,TGTGCCAGCAGTGAAAAGGGGCTAGCGGGAGGCAACACAGATACGCAGTATTTT
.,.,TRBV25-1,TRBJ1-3,CASSESGSGNTIYF,TGTGCCAGCAGTGAATCCGGGTCTGGAAACACCATATATTTT
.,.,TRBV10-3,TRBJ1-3,CAISGTGRGNTIYF,TGTGCCATCAGTGGTACAGGGCGCGGAAACACCATATATTTT
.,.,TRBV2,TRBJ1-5,CASSGWRVGNQPQHF,TGTGCCAGCAGTGGTTGGAGGGTAGGGAATCAGCCCCAGCATTTT
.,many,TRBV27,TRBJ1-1,CASSFSRWGSGTEAFF,TGTGCCAGCAGTTTTTCACGGTGGGGTTCGGGGACTGAAGCTTTCTTT
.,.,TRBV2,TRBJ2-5,CASSEGPLGVETQYF,TGTGCCAGCAGTGAAGGCCCCCTCGGAGTAGAGACCCAGTACTTC
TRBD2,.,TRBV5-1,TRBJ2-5,CASSIRLAQETQYF,TGCGCCAGCAGCATAAGACTAGCCCAAGAGACCCAGTACTTC
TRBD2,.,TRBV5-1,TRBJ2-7,CASSHRTSGGIDEQYF,TGCGCCAGCAGCCACCGGACTAGCGGGGGGATCGACGAGCAGTACTTC
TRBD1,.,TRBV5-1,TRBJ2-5,CASSPGTGKETQYF,TGCGCCAGCAGTCCCGGGACAGGGAAGGAGACCCAGTACTTC
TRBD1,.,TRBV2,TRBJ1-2,CASSPETGGGGYTF,TGTGCCAGCAGTCCCGAGACAGGGGGCGGCGGCTACACCTTC
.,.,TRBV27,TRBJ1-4,CASSPHRSLASEKLFF,TGTGCCAGCAGTCCACACAGGTCACTAGCGAGTGAAAAACTGTTTTTT
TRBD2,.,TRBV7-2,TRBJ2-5,CASSTGGSGGLAETQYF,TGTGCCAGCAGCACCGGGGGAAGCGGGGGCTTGGCGGAGACCCAGTACTTC
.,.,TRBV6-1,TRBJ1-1,CASSDPSRPGTEAFF,TGTGCCAGCAGTGATCCGAGCCGCCCGGGGACTGAAGCTTTCTTT
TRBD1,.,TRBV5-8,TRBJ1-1,CASALRQGGTEAFF,TGTGCCAGCGCCTTAAGACAGGGTGGGACTGAAGCTTTCTTT
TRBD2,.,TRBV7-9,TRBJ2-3,CASSRKRGSTDTQYF,TGTGCCAGCAGCCGGAAGCGGGGAAGCACAGATACGCAGTATTTT
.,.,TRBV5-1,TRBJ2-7,CASSSYPDRLIYEQYF,TGCGCCAGCAGCTCTTACCCAGACAGGTTGATCTACGAGCAGTACTTC
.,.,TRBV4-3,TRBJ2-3,CASSQDRRGYGTDTQYF,TGCGCCAGCAGCCAAGATCGGCGAGGGTACGGCACAGATACGCAGTATTTT
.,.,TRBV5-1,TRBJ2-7,CASSLVGRAYEQYF,TGCGCCAGCAGCTTGGTTGGCAGGGCCTACGAGCAGTACTTC
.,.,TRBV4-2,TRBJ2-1,CASSQGGTYNEQFF,TGTGCCAGCAGCCAAGGCGGAACCTACAATGAGCAGTTCTTC
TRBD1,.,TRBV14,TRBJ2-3,CASSSKGTLGGPPDTQYF,TGTGCCAGCAGCTCAAAGGGGACCTTAGGGGGCCCCCCAGATACGCAGTATTTT
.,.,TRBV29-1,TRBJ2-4,CSVRVAKNIQYF,TGCAGCGTTCGGGTAGCCAAAAACATTCAGTACTTC
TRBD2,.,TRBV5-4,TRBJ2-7,CASSPLAGRAEQYF,TGTGCCAGCAGCCCACTAGCGGGACGGGCCGAGCAGTACTTC
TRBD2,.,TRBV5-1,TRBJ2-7,CASTRTSGNSYEQYF,TGCGCCAGCACCAGGACTAGCGGAAACTCCTACGAGCAGTACTTC
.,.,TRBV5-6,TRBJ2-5,CASSLEAGKETQYF,TGTGCCAGCAGCTTGGAGGCAGGCAAAGAGACCCAGTACTTC
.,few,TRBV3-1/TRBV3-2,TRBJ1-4,CASAARRGGGEKLFF,TGTGCCAGCGCGGCCCGCCGGGGTGGTGGTGAAAAACTGTTTTTT
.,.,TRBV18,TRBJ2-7,CASSPPGGRLTYEQYF,TGTGCCAGCTCACCACCGGGAGGCAGGTTGACCTACGAGCAGTACTTC
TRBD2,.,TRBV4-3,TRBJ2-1,CASSPGTSFNNEQFF,TGCGCCAGCAGCCCCGGGACTAGTTTCAACAATGAGCAGTTCTTC
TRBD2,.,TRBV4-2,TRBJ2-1,CASSQDRGVGLAGATYNEQFF,TGTGCCAGCAGCCAAGACCGTGGGGTGGGACTAGCGGGGGCTACCTACAATGAGCAGTTCTTC
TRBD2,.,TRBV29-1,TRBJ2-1,CSVTGTSGRASYNEQFF,TGCAGCGTTACCGGGACTAGCGGGAGGGCCTCCTACAATGAGCAGTTCTTC
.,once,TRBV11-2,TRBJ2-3,CASSTRQESDTQYF,TGTGCCAGCAGCACCCGACAGGAGTCAGATACGCAGTATTTT
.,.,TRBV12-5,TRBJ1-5,CASMGSLNQPQHF,TGTGCTAGTATGGGGAGCCTAAATCAGCCCCAGCATTTT
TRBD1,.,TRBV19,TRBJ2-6,CARDRGNGANVLTF,TGTGCCAGGGACAGGGGAAATGGGGCCAACGTCCTGACTTTC
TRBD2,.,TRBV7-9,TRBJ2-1,CASSSYSGGPPEQFF,TGTGCCAGCAGCTCCTATAGCGGGGGGCCACCCGAGCAGTTCTTC
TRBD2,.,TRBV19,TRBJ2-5,CATQAGGRETQYF,TGTGCCACGCAAGCGGGAGGAAGGGAGACCCAGTACTTC
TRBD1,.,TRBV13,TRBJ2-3,CASSPRDRGPGGLTDTQYF,TGTGCCAGCAGCCCCCGGGACAGGGGGCCGGGGGGGCTCACAGATACGCAGTATTTT
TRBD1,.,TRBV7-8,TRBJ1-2,CASSPKGADGYTF,TGTGCCAGCAGCCCTAAGGGGGCGGATGGCTACACCTTC
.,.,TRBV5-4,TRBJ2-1,CASSLGGQIHNEQFF,TGTGCCAGCAGCTTGGGAGGGCAGATCCACAATGAGCAGTTCTTC
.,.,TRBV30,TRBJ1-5,CAWSVRGLSNQPQHF,TGTGCCTGGAGTGTACGGGGTCTTAGCAATCAGCCCCAGCATTTT
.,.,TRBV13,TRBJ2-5,CASSSQLGETQYF,TGTGCCAGCAGCTCACAGCTCGGAGAGACCCAGTACTTC
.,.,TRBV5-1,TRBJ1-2,CASSLIVTGPNYGYTF,TGCGCCAGCAGCTTGATCGTGACAGGCCCCAACTATGGCTACACCTTC
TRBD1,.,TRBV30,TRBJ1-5,CAWSEGTGYVNQPQHF,TGTGCCTGGAGTGAAGGGACAGGGTACGTTAATCAGCCCCAGCATTTT
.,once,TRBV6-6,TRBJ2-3,CASSYAGFADTQYF,TGTGCCAGCAGTTACGCAGGGTTCGCAGATACGCAGTATTTT
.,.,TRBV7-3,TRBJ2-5,CASSLLGGGTQETQYF,TGTGCCAGCAGCTTATTAGGGGGTGGCACCCAAGAGACCCAGTACTTC
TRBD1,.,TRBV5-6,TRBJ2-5,CASSSGQPPQYF,TGTGCCAGCAGCTCGGGACAGCCGCCCCAGTACTTC
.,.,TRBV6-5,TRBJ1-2,CASSYSRGEGYTF,TGTGCCAGCAGTTACTCGCGGGGGGAGGGCTACACCTTC
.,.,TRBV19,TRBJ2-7,CASRGRGTVYEQYF,TGTGCCAGTCGGGGGCGCGGGACAGTCTACGAGCAGTACTTC